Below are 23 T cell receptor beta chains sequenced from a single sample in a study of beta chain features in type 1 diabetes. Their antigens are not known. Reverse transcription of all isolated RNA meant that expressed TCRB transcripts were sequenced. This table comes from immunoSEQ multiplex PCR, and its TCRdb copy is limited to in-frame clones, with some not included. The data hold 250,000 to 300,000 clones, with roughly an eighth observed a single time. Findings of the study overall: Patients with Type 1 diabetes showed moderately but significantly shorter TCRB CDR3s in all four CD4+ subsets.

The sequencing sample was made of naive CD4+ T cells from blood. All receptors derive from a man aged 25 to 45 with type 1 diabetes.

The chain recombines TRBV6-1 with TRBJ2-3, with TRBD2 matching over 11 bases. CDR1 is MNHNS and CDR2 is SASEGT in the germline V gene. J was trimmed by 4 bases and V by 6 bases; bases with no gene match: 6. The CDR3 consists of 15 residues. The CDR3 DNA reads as TGTGCCAGCAGCACCGGGACTAGCGGCTCAGATACGCAGTATTTT. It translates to CASSTGTSGSDTQYF.

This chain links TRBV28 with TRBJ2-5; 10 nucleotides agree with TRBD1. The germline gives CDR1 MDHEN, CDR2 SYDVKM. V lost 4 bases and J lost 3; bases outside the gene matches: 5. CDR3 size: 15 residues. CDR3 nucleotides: TGTGCCAGCAGTTCCCGGACAGGGGGAAAAGAGACCCAGTACTTC. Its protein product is CASSSRTGGKETQYF. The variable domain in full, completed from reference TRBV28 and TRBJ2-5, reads DVKVTQSSRYLVKRTGEKVFLECVQDMDHENMFWYRQDPGLGLRLIYFSYDVKMKEKGDIPEGYSVSREKKERFSLILESASTNQTSMYLCASSSRTGGKETQYFGPGTRLLVL.

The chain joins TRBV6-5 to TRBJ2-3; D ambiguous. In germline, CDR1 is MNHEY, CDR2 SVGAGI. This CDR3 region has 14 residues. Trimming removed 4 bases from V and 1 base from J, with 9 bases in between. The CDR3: CASSLELRTDTQYF. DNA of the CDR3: TGTGCCAGCAGTTTAGAATTGCGCACAGATACGCAGTATTTT.

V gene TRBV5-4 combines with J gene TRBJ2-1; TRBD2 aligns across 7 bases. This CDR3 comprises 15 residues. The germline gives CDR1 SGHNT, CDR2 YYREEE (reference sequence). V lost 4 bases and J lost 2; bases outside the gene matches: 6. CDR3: CASSPSSGTYNEQFF. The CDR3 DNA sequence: TGTGCCAGCAGCCCCTCTAGCGGTACCTACAATGAGCAGTTCTTC.

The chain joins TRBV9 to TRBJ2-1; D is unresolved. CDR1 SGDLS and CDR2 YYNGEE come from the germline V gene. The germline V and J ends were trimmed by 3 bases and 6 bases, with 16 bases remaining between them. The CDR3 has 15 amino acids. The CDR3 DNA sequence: TGTGCCAGCAGCGAGTTAGGTAGCTCACTCAATGAGCAGTTCTTC. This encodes CASSELGSSLNEQFF.

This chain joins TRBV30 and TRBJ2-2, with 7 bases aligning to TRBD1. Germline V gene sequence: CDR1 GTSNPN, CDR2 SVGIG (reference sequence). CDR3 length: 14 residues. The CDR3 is CALRGQPNTGELFF. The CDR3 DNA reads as TGTGCATTGAGGGGACAGCCGAACACCGGGGAGCTGTTTTTT.

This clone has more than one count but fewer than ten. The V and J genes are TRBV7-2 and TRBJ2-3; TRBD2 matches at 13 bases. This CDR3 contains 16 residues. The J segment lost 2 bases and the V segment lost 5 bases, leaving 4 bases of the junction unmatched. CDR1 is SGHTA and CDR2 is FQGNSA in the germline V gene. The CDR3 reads CASSRTSGSPTDTQYF. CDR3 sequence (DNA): TGTGCCAGCAGCCGGACTAGCGGGAGTCCCACAGATACGCAGTATTTT.

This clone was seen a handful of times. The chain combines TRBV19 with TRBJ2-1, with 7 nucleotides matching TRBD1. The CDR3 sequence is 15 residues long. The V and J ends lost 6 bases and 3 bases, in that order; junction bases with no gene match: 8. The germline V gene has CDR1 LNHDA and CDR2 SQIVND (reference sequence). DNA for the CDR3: TGTGCCAGTAGGATAAGGGGACAGATCTACAATGAGCAGTTCTTC. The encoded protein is CASRIRGQIYNEQFF.

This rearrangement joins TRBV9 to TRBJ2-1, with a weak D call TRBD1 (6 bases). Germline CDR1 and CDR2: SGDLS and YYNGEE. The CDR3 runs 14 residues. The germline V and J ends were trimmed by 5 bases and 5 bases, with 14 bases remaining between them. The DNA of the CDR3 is TGTGCCAGCAGTTTTTCCGGGACAAACAATGAGCAGTTCTTC. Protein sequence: CASSFSGTNNEQFF. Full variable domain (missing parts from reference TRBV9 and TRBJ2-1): DSGVTQTPKHLITATGQRVTLRCSPRSGDLSVYWYQQSLDQGLQFLIQYYNGEERAKGNILERFSAQQFPDLHSELNLSSLELGDSALYFCASSFSGTNNEQFFGPGTRLTVL.

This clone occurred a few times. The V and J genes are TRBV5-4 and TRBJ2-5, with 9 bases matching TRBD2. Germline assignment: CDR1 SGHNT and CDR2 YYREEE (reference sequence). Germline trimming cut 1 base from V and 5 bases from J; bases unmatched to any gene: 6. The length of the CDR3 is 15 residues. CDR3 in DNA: TGTGCCAGCAGCTTGAGGCGGGAGGGAGGGGAGACCCAGTACTTC. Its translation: CASSLRREGGETQYF.

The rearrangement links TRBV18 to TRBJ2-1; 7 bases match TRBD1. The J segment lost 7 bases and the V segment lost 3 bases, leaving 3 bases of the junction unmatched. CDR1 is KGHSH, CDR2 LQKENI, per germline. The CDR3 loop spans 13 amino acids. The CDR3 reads CASSPGTANEQFF. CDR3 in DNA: TGTGCCAGCTCACCCGGGACAGCAAATGAGCAGTTCTTC.

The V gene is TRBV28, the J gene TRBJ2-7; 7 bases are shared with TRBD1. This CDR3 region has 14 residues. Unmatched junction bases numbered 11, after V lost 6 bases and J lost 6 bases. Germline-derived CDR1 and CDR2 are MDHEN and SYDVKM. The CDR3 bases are TGTGCCAGCAGGCAGACAGGGTTCACGCTCGAGCAGTACTTC. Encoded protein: CASRQTGFTLEQYF.

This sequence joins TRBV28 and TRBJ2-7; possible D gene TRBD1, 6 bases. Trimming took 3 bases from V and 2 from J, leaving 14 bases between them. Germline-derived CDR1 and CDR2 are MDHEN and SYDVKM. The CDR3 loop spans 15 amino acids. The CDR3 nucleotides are TGTGCCAGCAGTTTCAACATGGACAGTACCTACGAGCAGTACTTC. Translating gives CASSFNMDSTYEQYF.

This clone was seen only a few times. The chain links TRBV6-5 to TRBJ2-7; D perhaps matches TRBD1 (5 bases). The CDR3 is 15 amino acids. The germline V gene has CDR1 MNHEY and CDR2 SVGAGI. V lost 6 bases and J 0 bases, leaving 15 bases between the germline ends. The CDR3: CASRNRLGLSYEQYF. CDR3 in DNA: TGTGCCAGCAGGAACCGACTGGGGCTCTCCTACGAGCAGTACTTC.

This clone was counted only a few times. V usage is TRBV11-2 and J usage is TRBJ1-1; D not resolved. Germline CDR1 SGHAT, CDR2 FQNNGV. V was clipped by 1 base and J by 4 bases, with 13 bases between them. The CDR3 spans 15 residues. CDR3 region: CASSLAAGEGTEAFF. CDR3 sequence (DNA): TGTGCCAGCAGCTTAGCGGCGGGTGAGGGCACTGAAGCTTTCTTT.

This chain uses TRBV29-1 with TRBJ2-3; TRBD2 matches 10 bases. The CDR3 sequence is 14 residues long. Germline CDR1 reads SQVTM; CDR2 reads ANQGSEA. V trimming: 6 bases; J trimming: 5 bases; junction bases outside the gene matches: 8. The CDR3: CSVPASGSVDTQYF. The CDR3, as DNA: TGCAGCGTGCCGGCTAGCGGGAGTGTAGATACGCAGTATTTT.

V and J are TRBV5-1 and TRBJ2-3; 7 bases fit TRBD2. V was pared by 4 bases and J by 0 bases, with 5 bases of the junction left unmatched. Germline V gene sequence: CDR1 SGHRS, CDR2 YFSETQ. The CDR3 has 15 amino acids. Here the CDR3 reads CASSEGLQSTDTQYF. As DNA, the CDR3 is TGCGCCAGCAGCGAGGGACTACAAAGCACAGATACGCAGTATTTT.

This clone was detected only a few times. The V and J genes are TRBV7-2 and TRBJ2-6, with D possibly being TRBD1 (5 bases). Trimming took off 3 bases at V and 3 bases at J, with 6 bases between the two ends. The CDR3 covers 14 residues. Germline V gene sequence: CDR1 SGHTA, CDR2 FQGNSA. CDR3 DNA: TGTGCCAGCAGCTTCCAGGGTGGGGCCAACGTCCTGACTTTC. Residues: CASSFQGGANVLTF. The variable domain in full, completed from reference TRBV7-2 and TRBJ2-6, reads GAGVSQSPSNKVTEKGKDVELRCDPISGHTALYWYRQSLGQGLEFLIYFQGNSAPDKSGLPSDRFSAERTGGSVSTLTIQRTQQEDSAVYLCASSFQGGANVLTFGAGSRLTVL.

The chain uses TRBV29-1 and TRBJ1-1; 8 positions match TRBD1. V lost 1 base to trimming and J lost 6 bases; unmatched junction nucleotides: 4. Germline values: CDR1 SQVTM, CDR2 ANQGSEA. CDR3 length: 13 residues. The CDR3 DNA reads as TGCAGCGTTGAAGGGACAGGGCGCGCTGAAGCTTTCTTT. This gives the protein CSVEGTGRAEAFF.

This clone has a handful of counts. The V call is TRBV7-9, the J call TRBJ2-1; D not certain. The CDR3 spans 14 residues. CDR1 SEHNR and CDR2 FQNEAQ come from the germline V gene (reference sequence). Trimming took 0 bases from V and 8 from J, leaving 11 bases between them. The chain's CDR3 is CASSLARYEDEQFF. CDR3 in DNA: TGTGCCAGCAGCTTAGCTAGATATGAGGATGAGCAGTTCTTC.

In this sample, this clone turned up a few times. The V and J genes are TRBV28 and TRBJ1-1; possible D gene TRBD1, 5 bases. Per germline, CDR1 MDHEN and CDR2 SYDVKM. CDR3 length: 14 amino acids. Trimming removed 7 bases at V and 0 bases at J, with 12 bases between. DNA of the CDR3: TGTGCCAGCATCCCACAGGATTTGAACACTGAAGCTTTCTTT. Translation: CASIPQDLNTEAFF.

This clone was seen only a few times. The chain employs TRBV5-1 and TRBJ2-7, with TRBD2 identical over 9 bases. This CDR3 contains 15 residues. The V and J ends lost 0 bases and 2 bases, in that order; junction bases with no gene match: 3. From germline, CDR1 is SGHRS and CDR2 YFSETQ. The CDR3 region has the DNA TGCGCCAGCAGCTTGGAGGCGGGAGGGACCTACGAGCAGTACTTC. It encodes CASSLEAGGTYEQYF.

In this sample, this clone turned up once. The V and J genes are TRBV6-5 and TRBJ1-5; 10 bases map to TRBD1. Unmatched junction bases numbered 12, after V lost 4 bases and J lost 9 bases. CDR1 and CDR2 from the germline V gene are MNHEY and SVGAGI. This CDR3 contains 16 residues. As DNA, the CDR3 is TGTGCCAGCAGTTCCCGCCGGGACAGGGGCCGGGGGCCCCAGCATTTT. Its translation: CASSSRRDRGRGPQHF.